One and the same sample provided the 30 T cell receptor beta chains below, sequenced in a study of T cell repertoires in cytomegalovirus infection (dated by TCRdb to about 2019). TCRdb shows the sequencer as Illumina HiSeq 1500. TCRdb reprocessed the public reads (quality trimming at Q25 with fastp, clone calling with MiXCR) and kept in-frame beta chains. All rows with the same CDR3 protein become a single entry with the most common DNA and genes. The sample table contains fewer than 700,000 distinct CDR3 sequences; only one count was recorded for roughly a quarter of them. Less than 10% of the sample is in the top ten clones. The specimen was CD8+ T cells from PBMCs. Receptors originate from a human donor in good health (CMV status not recorded). Some clones in this sample may be carry-over from other donors' samples.

V usage is TRBV7-2 and J usage is TRBJ2-5; D unclear. This CDR3 has 14 residues. The V gene lost 1 base and the J gene lost 2 bases, with 8 bases spanning the gap. CDR1 is SGHTA and CDR2 is FQGNSA in the germline V gene. DNA for the CDR3: TGTGCCAGCAGCTTAGGGGCCAAACAAGAGACCCAGTACTTC. Its translation is CASSLGAKQETQYF.

The chain employs TRBV6-6 and TRBJ1-1; D unclear. The germline V gene has CDR1 MNHNY and CDR2 SVGAGI (reference sequence). This CDR3 comprises 11 residues. This CDR3 is CGTDGNTEAFF. The CDR3 coding sequence is TGTGGAACAGACGGGAACACTGAAGCTTTCTTT.

In its sample, this clonotype was seen a few times. The chain carries TRBV6-2 or TRBV6-3 and TRBJ2-7; TRBD1 matches 9 bases. After removal of 5 bases from V and 6 bases from J, the junction contained 8 bases not matched to a gene. CDR1 and CDR2 from the germline V gene are MNHEY and SVGEGT. The CDR3 loop spans 14 amino acids. The CDR3 DNA reads TGTGCCAGCAGTACCTCCGGGACAGGGAGCGAGCAGTACTTC. This codes for CASSTSGTGSEQYF.

In this sample, this clonotype turned up a few times. The V and J genes are TRBV5-5 and TRBJ2-7; D remains ambiguous. V was cut by 0 bases and J by 3 bases, with 10 bases left in between. The CDR3 is made up of 14 amino acids. Germline values: CDR1 SGHKS, CDR2 YYEKEE (reference sequence). The chain's CDR3 is CASSLAASDYEQYF. CDR3 DNA sequence: TGTGCCAGCAGCTTGGCGGCCTCGGACTACGAGCAGTACTTC.

The chain has TRBV29-1 and TRBJ1-6, with D possibly matching TRBD1 (6 bases). This CDR3 comprises 11 residues. The V and J ends lost 0 bases and 16 bases respectively, with 10 bases between them. Germline V CDR1 and CDR2: SQVTM, ANQGSEA. As DNA, the CDR3 is TGCAGCGTTGAAGATGAGACAGGACTCCACTTT. This codes for CSVEDETGLHF.

This clonotype has at least ten counts. This rearrangement joins TRBV28 to TRBJ2-3; D is uncertain. CDR1 and CDR2 (germline): MDHEN, SYDVKM. The V gene lost 3 bases and the J gene lost 4 bases, with 14 bases spanning the gap. The CDR3 length is 15 residues. CDR3 residues: CASSLDGSRADTQYF. In DNA, the CDR3 is TGTGCCAGCAGTTTGGACGGCTCTAGGGCAGATACGCAGTATTTT.

This clonotype was detected ten times or more. The gene calls are TRBV12-5 and TRBJ2-1, with TRBD2 as a possible D gene (6 bases). The ends were cut back, 1 base at V and 10 bases at J, with 17 bases in the middle. The CDR3 length is 15 residues. Germline assignment: CDR1 LGHNT and CDR2 FRNRAP. The CDR3 sequence: CASGLESSGSGEQFF. As DNA, the CDR3 is TGTGCTAGTGGTTTGGAGAGTAGCGGCTCAGGGGAGCAGTTCTTC.

This sequence joins TRBV7-9 and TRBJ2-7, with 7 bases lining up with TRBD1. The germline V gene encodes CDR1 SEHNR and CDR2 FQNEAQ (reference sequence). The V segment lost 6 bases and the J segment 3 bases; nucleotides outside the gene matches: 11. The CDR3 has 15 amino acids. The CDR3 nucleotides are TGTGCCAGCAGTGTTACAGGGGATCAAGGCTACGAGCAGTACTTC. It yields the protein CASSVTGDQGYEQYF.

The genes are TRBV6-6 and TRBJ2-7; TRBD1 aligns across 8 bases. Germline CDR1 MNHNY, CDR2 SVGAGI (reference sequence). V lost 2 bases to trimming and J lost 3 bases; unmatched junction nucleotides: 15. CDR3 length equals 18 residues. CDR3 DNA sequence: TGTGCCAGCAGTTACGATAACCCCGGACAGGGTGGTTTCTACGAGCAGTACGTC. Its protein product is CASSYDNPGQGGFYEQYV.

The chain combines TRBV6-1 with TRBJ2-1; unclear D gene. There are 16 residues in the CDR3. Trimming left V 1 base short and J 0 bases short, with 10 bases between. In germline, CDR1 is MNHNS, CDR2 SASEGT. The CDR3 spells CASSEEGLSSYNEQFF. The DNA of the CDR3 is TGTGCCAGCAGTGAAGAAGGGCTGAGCTCCTACAATGAGCAGTTCTTC.

This clonotype occurred a few times. The chain couples TRBV27 to TRBJ2-7; D uncertain. This CDR3 spans 20 amino acids. Germline V gene lookup returns CDR1 MNHEY and CDR2 SMNVEV (reference sequence). Trimming took 4 bases from V and 0 from J, leaving 28 bases between them. The CDR3 here is CASSSLSVAVSTPSSYEQYF. DNA of the CDR3: TGTGCCAGCAGTTCTTTATCGGTAGCAGTTTCCACACCGAGCTCCTACGAGCAGTACTTC.

This clonotype has only a few counts. The chain carries TRBV12-3 or TRBV12-4 and TRBJ2-5, with D possibly TRBD2 on 5 matching bases. V lost 3 bases to trimming and J lost 0 bases, with 11 bases between them. The CDR3 covers 15 residues. This chain's CDR3 is CASSFDGENQETQYF. CDR3 DNA: TGTGCCAGCAGTTTCGACGGGGAAAACCAAGAGACCCAGTACTTC.

This rearrangement joins TRBV2 to TRBJ2-1; 13 nucleotides line up with TRBD2. The V gene's germline CDR1 is SNHLY and CDR2 FYNNEI. The CDR3 spans 17 residues. The trim removed 2 bases at V and 7 bases at J, leaving 8 bases unmatched. CDR3 coding DNA: TGTGCCAGCAGTGAATGGAGCACTAGCGGGGGGGCGAATGAGCAGTTCTTC. It specifies CASSEWSTSGGANEQFF. Full variable domain (rest looked up from reference TRBV2 and TRBJ2-1): EPEVTQTPSHQVTQMGQEVILRCVPISNHLYFYWYRQILGQKVEFLVSFYNNEISEKSEIFDDQFSVERPDGSNFTLKIRSTKLEDSAMYFCASSEWSTSGGANEQFFGPGTRLTVL.

This clonotype is a singleton in its sample. The chain carries TRBV13 and TRBJ2-5; D remains ambiguous. The germline V gene has CDR1 PRHDT and CDR2 FYEKMQ (reference sequence). CDR3 size: 12 residues. Trimming shortened V by 7 bases and J by 2 bases, and 8 bases separated the two germline ends. CDR3 sequence (DNA): TGTGCCAGCACCCTAGGGCAAGAGACCCAGTACTTC. As protein: CASTLGQETQYF.

The chain carries TRBV6-5 and TRBJ1-2; a possible D gene is TRBD1 (5 bases). Looked up from germline, CDR1 is MNHEY and CDR2 is SVGAGI. Trimming pared 10 bases from V and 4 bases from J, leaving 16 bases between. The CDR3 has 13 residues. CDR3 in amino acids: CATKSGGVYGYTF. CDR3 DNA: TGTGCCACAAAGTCGGGGGGAGTCTATGGCTACACCTTC.

The chain uses TRBV5-4 and TRBJ2-1; D remains unclear. The V end was cut by 3 bases, the J end by 7 bases, with 8 bases between. This CDR3 has 12 residues. Germline V gives CDR1 SGHNT, CDR2 YYREEE (reference sequence). The CDR3 sequence is CASSWFGNEQFF. The CDR3 DNA is TGTGCCAGCAGCTGGTTTGGGAATGAGCAGTTCTTC.

The CDR3 bases are TGTGCCAGCAGCCCCGATGTTGGCAATCAGCCCCAGCATTTT. The encoded protein is CASSPDVGNQPQHF. The chain joins TRBV11-2 to TRBJ1-5, with unresolved D. Trimming left V 5 bases short and J 2 bases short, with 10 bases between. This CDR3 spans 14 amino acids. Germline-derived CDR1 and CDR2 are SGHAT and FQNNGV.

V gene TRBV5-5 combines with J gene TRBJ2-7, with D possibly being TRBD2 (6 bases). V was pared by 5 bases and J by 5 bases, with 14 bases between. Per the germline V gene, CDR1 is SGHKS and CDR2 is YYEKEE (reference sequence). This CDR3 has 13 amino acids. CDR3 region: CASRSGLPNEQYF. CDR3 DNA: TGTGCCAGCAGGTCGGGACTGCCCAACGAGCAGTACTTC.

This clonotype was observed a few times. The chain employs TRBV5-1 and TRBJ1-2; no firm D call. Per the germline V gene, CDR1 is SGHRS and CDR2 is YFSETQ. V gave up 3 bases and J gave up 5 bases, with 14 bases separating them. The CDR3 is 14 amino acids. The CDR3 bases are TGCGCCAGCAGCTCGGACGGCTCAACTTATGGCTACACCTTC. Translating gives CASSSDGSTYGYTF. The whole variable domain, remainder taken from reference TRBV5-1 and TRBJ1-2, is KAGVTQTPRYLIKTRGQQVTLSCSPISGHRSVSWYQQTPGQGLQFLFEYFSETQRNKGNFPGRFSGRQFSNSRSEMNVSTLELGDSALYLCASSSDGSTYGYTFGSGTRLTVV.

This clonotype was picked up many times. V usage is TRBV12-3 or TRBV12-4 and J usage is TRBJ2-2, with a possible D match to TRBD2 (5 bases). V was cut by 3 bases and J by 6 bases, with 11 bases left in between. The CDR3 spans 14 residues. In nucleotides, the CDR3 is TGTGCCAGCAGTTTTACACTAGTGGCCGGGGAGCTGTTTTTT. Protein sequence: CASSFTLVAGELFF.

Concerning this clonotype: A read error may account for a junction end that differs from germline. V usage is TRBV20-1 and J usage is TRBJ2-3; D uncertain. Germline CDR1 and CDR2: DFQATT and SNEGSKA (reference sequence). This CDR3 has 14 amino acids. For the CDR3, the DNA is TGTAGTGCTAGAGATGCGCATATCACAGATACGCAGTATTTT. Protein: CSARDAHITDTQYF.

This chain connects TRBV12-5 to TRBJ2-2; D is perhaps TRBD1 (6 bases). Germline CDR1 is LGHNT and CDR2 is FRNRAP. The CDR3 has 16 residues. Trimming left V 5 bases short and J 0 bases short, with 13 bases between. In DNA form, the CDR3 reads TGTGCTAGTGGTCCCATCCCAGGGGCGAACACCGGGGAGCTGTTTTTT. This sequence encodes CASGPIPGANTGELFF.

The chain has TRBV14 and TRBJ1-1, with D unresolved. Trimming pared 7 bases from V and 7 bases from J, leaving 13 bases between. CDR1 is SGHDN and CDR2 is FVKESK in the germline V gene. There are 12 residues in the CDR3. CDR3 bases: TGTGCCAGCAAGGCGGAGGGCGTTGAAGCTTTCTTT. Amino acid sequence: CASKAEGVEAFF.

This clonotype was seen ten or more times. This chain links TRBV12-3 or TRBV12-4 with TRBJ2-1, with 9 nucleotides matching TRBD1. CDR3 length equals 16 residues. Trimming took 6 bases from V and 5 from J; bases not matched to a gene: 11. The CDR3 here is CASRTQDRGGNNEQFF. For the CDR3, the DNA is TGTGCCAGCAGAACCCAGGACAGGGGAGGGAACAATGAGCAGTTCTTC.

The chain carries TRBV15 and TRBJ2-3; maybe TRBD1 (6 bases). V lost 1 base, J lost 6 bases, and 11 bases lay in between. Per germline, CDR1 LNHNV and CDR2 YYDKDF (reference sequence). The CDR3 sequence is 14 residues long. CDR3 protein: CATSRAQGTDTQYF. CDR3 coding DNA: TGTGCCACCAGCAGAGCCCAGGGGACGGATACGCAGTATTTT.

This rearrangement joins TRBV20-1 to TRBJ2-1; TRBD2 matches 10 bases. The germline V gene encodes CDR1 DFQATT and CDR2 SNEGSKA (reference sequence). V lost 5 bases and J lost 7; bases outside the gene matches: 5. The CDR3 contains 13 residues. In DNA form, the CDR3 reads TGCAGTGCTCCAGGACTAGCGGTGAATGAGCAGTTCTTC. It is translated as CSAPGLAVNEQFF.

The rearrangement joins TRBV4-3 to TRBJ2-3; TRBD2 aligns across 11 bases. Trimming removed 4 bases from V and 5 bases from J; junction bases left unmatched: 8. The CDR3 contains 16 residues. From germline, CDR1 is LGHNA and CDR2 YSLEER. DNA for the CDR3: TGCGCCAGCAGCCGTCGACTAGCGGGGTTGGGAGATACGCAGTATTTT. Amino acids: CASSRRLAGLGDTQYF.

This clonotype appeared a few times. The gene calls are TRBV4-1 and TRBJ2-7, with D possibly matching TRBD2 (6 bases). The germline V gene has CDR1 MGHRA and CDR2 YSYEKL. This CDR3 region has 15 residues. V dropped 0 bases and J dropped 6 bases, with 15 bases sitting between them. This CDR3 reads CASSQEPDRRAEQYF. The CDR3 nucleotides are TGCGCCAGCAGCCAAGAACCCGACCGGAGGGCCGAGCAGTACTTC.

This clonotype was observed at least ten times. The V gene is TRBV7-8, the J gene TRBJ1-1, with D uncertain. The V gene lost 6 bases and the J gene lost 3 bases, with 17 bases spanning the gap. Germline V gives CDR1 SGHVS, CDR2 FQNEAQ. This CDR3 has 15 amino acids. CDR3: CASRLGRPADTEAFF. The CDR3, as DNA: TGTGCCAGCAGACTCGGACGACCTGCGGACACTGAAGCTTTCTTT.

The CDR3 DNA reads as TGTGCCAGCAGTCCTTCATCCGGGACATGGTACAATGAGCAGTTCTTC. Amino acid sequence: CASSPSSGTWYNEQFF. This chain joins TRBV7-9 and TRBJ2-1; maybe TRBD1 (6 bases). V gave up 6 bases and J gave up 4 bases, with 19 bases separating them. The CDR3 has 16 residues. Looked up from germline, CDR1 is SEHNR and CDR2 is FQNEAQ (reference sequence).